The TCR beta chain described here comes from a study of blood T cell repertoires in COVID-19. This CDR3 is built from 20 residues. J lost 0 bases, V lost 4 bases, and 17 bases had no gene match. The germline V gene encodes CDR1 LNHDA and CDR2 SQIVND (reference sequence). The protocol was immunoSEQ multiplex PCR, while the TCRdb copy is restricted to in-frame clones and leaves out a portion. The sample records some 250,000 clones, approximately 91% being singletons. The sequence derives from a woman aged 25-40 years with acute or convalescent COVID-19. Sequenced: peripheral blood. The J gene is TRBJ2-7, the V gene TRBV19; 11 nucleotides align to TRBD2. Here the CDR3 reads CASSTRYRELLAGDSYEQYF. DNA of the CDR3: TGTGCCAGTAGTACCCGTTACAGGGAACTACTAGCGGGGGACTCCTACGAGCAGTACTTC.